This T cell receptor beta chain came from a study of a mutant IDH1 vaccine in newly diagnosed glioma. With respect to this clone: Its antigen is currently unknown.

Repertoires were generated with immunoSEQ multiplex PCR, while TCRdb's copy carries only in-frame clones and drops some. Seen here are 60,000 or so clones, just under 90% observed once, and the top ten hold about 5%. Described time point: week 5, during vaccination. The study gave 300 ug of mutant IDH1 20-mer peptide per vaccine dose, with topical imiquimod. This receptor was obtained from a woman in her forties with glioma. The sample was PBMCs, taken from a glioma patient whose treatment included an IDH1 peptide vaccine.

The CDR3 here is CASSLEGFVGEYF. CDR3 bases: TGTGCCAGCAGCTTAGAAGGGTTTGTGGGGGAGTACTTC. The chain uses TRBV7-8 and TRBJ2-7, with D perhaps TRBD1 or TRBD2 (5 bases each). The CDR3 runs to 13 residues. Between the trimmed V and J ends, which lost 1 base and 11 bases, there was a span of 15 bases. Germline CDR1 reads SGHVS; CDR2 reads FQNEAQ.